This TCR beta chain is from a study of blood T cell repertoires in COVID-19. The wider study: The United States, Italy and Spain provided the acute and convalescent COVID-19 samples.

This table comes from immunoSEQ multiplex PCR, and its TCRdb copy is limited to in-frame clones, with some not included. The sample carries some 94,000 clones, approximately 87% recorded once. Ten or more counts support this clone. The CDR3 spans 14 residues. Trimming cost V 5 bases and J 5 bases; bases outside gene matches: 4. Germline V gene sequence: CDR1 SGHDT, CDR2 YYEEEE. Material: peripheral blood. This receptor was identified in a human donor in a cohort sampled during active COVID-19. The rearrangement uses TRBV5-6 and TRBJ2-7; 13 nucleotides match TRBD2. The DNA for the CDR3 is TGTGCCAGCAGACTAGCGGGAGGGGCCCACGAGCAGTACTTC. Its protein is CASRLAGGAHEQYF.